This entry lists 19 T cell receptor beta chains sequenced from one sample in a study of blood T cell repertoires in COVID-19. Only in-frame clones appear in the TCRdb table, and some are missing; sequencing was by immunoSEQ multiplex PCR. Of hundreds of thousands of clones in the sample, 85% to 90% were seen once. Sequencing was done on a sample of peripheral blood. Receptors were obtained from a woman between 45 and 65 years old with COVID-19, enrolled during active disease.

As to this clone: Other DNA sequences in this sample translate to the same CDR3. The rearrangement uses TRBV2 and TRBJ1-1; perhaps TRBD1 as D (5 bases). The CDR3 is made up of 13 amino acids. Germline lookup yields CDR1 SNHLY and CDR2 FYNNEI. Deletions cut 4 bases from V and 2 bases from J, with 8 bases between. CDR3 sequence: CASSGQLNTEAFF. CDR3 nucleotide sequence: TGTGCCAGCAGTGGACAGTTAAACACTGAAGCTTTCTTT.

The chain recombines TRBV6-5 with TRBJ2-7, with TRBD1 matching over 9 bases. The V segment lost 7 bases and the J segment 2 bases; nucleotides outside the gene matches: 3. Germline V gene sequence: CDR1 MNHEY, CDR2 SVGAGI. The CDR3 runs to 13 residues. CDR3 nucleotide sequence: TGTGCCAGCATGACAGGGGGGACCTACGAGCAGTACTTC. It specifies CASMTGGTYEQYF.

V is TRBV9 and J is TRBJ2-3; D unresolved. Germline values: CDR1 SGDLS, CDR2 YYNGEE. The CDR3 spans 13 residues. V was trimmed by 3 bases and J by 2 bases, leaving 7 bases between them. The CDR3 region is CASSGSNTDTQYF. CDR3 in DNA: TGTGCCAGCAGCGGGTCTAACACAGATACGCAGTATTTT.

This chain connects TRBV5-1 to TRBJ1-4, with D unresolved. CDR1 and CDR2 (germline): SGHRS, YFSETQ. This CDR3 comprises 13 residues. Trimming removed 5 bases from V and 0 bases from J, with 5 bases in between. The CDR3 is CASRSATNEKLFF. The CDR3 DNA is TGCGCCAGCAGGTCGGCAACTAATGAAAAACTGTTTTTT.

The chain couples TRBV10-2 to TRBJ1-5, with 10 nucleotides matching TRBD1. The CDR3 totals 13 residues. Germline assignment: CDR1 WSHSY and CDR2 SAAADI. The V segment lost 4 bases and the J segment 6 bases; nucleotides outside the gene matches: 0. The CDR3 loop is CASSGTGGQPQHF. DNA of the CDR3: TGCGCCAGCAGTGGGACAGGGGGTCAGCCCCAGCATTTT.

The chain is built from TRBV5-6 and TRBJ1-5; 7 bases are shared with TRBD1. CDR3 length: 14 residues. V shed 0 bases, J shed 7 bases, and the junction held 4 bases outside the gene matches. The germline gives CDR1 SGHDT, CDR2 YYEEEE. The CDR3 sequence: CASSLGAGGQPQHF. The CDR3 DNA follows: TGTGCCAGCAGCTTGGGGGCAGGGGGGCAGCCCCAGCATTTT.

V is TRBV24-1 and J is TRBJ2-2; D uncertain. The ends were cut back, 10 bases at V and 3 bases at J, with 11 bases in the middle. CDR1 KGHDR and CDR2 SFDVKD come from the germline V gene. The CDR3 extends over 13 amino acids. This CDR3 is CATEATDTGELFF. CDR3 nucleotides: TGTGCCACAGAGGCTACGGACACCGGGGAGCTGTTTTTT.

The CDR3 is CASSSTTGGWNTEAFF. The CDR3 DNA follows: TGTGCCAGTAGTAGCACTACAGGGGGCTGGAACACTGAAGCTTTCTTT. The V and J genes are TRBV19 and TRBJ1-1; 9 nucleotides line up with TRBD1. CDR3 length: 16 amino acids. V gave up 4 bases and J gave up 1 base; unmatched junction bases: 7. Per germline, CDR1 LNHDA and CDR2 SQIVND (reference sequence).

The V and J genes are TRBV5-1 and TRBJ2-3; 10 bases are shared with TRBD2. This CDR3 spans 16 amino acids. Per germline, CDR1 SGHRS and CDR2 YFSETQ. V lost 2 bases, J lost 3 bases, and 6 bases stayed unmatched. CDR3 bases: TGCGCCAGCAGCTTAGTAGCGGGGGGAACGACAGATACGCAGTATTTT. It specifies CASSLVAGGTTDTQYF.

The V call is TRBV27, the J call TRBJ2-3; 7 bases align to TRBD1. V lost 6 bases and J lost 6; bases outside the gene matches: 3. This CDR3 comprises 12 residues. CDR1 and CDR2 (germline): MNHEY, SMNVEV (reference sequence). The CDR3 is CASSSRGDTQYF. CDR3 coding DNA: TGTGCCAGCAGCTCCAGGGGGGATACGCAGTATTTT.

This clone appeared a few times. This chain links TRBV5-1 with TRBJ1-1, with D possibly TRBD1 on 5 matching bases. Germline assignment: CDR1 SGHRS and CDR2 YFSETQ. V lost 0 bases to trimming and J lost 5 bases, with 14 bases between them. There are 15 residues in the CDR3. The CDR3 bases are TGCGCCAGCAGCTTGGAGGCGGGAAGGGGTACTGAAGCTTTCTTT. It yields the protein CASSLEAGRGTEAFF.

The chain has TRBV5-6 and TRBJ2-7, with D tentatively TRBD2 (6 bases). The CDR3 has 13 amino acids. From germline, CDR1 is SGHDT and CDR2 YYEEEE. The V gene lost 4 bases and the J gene lost 6 bases, with 14 bases spanning the gap. CDR3 residues: CASSPQSGVEQYF. The DNA of the CDR3 is TGTGCCAGCAGCCCCCAGTCGGGGGTCGAGCAGTACTTC.

The chain links TRBV19 to TRBJ1-4; TRBD1 matches at 8 bases. Germline V lookup: CDR1 LNHDA, CDR2 SQIVND (reference sequence). V lost 3 bases to trimming and J lost 0 bases; unmatched junction nucleotides: 0. The CDR3 sequence is 15 residues long. The CDR3 DNA is TGTGCCAGTAGTATGGGACAGGCAACTAATGAAAAACTGTTTTTT. Amino acid sequence: CASSMGQATNEKLFF.

This clone was observed a handful of times. The J gene is TRBJ2-3, the V gene TRBV2; 11 bases line up with TRBD2. This CDR3 comprises 16 residues. Germline loops: CDR1 SNHLY, CDR2 FYNNEI. V trimming: 4 bases; J trimming: 1 base; junction bases outside the gene matches: 4. CDR3 sequence (DNA): TGTGCCAGCAGTGTAACTAGCGGGGGTCGCACAGATACGCAGTATTTT. This codes for CASSVTSGGRTDTQYF. The full variable domain, with the rest looked up from reference TRBV2 and TRBJ2-3, is EPEVTQTPSHQVTQMGQEVILRCVPISNHLYFYWYRQILGQKVEFLVSFYNNEISEKSEIFDDQFSVERPDGSNFTLKIRSTKLEDSAMYFCASSVTSGGRTDTQYFGPGTRLTVL.

This clone showed up just once. The rearrangement links TRBV24-1 to TRBJ1-2; unclear D gene. V was shortened by 5 bases and J by 8 bases, with 11 bases between the two germline ends. The CDR3 covers 12 residues. Germline lookup yields CDR1 KGHDR and CDR2 SFDVKD. The CDR3 loop reads CATSGPRGGYTF. The DNA of the CDR3 is TGTGCCACCAGTGGCCCCCGGGGAGGCTACACCTTC.

This chain uses TRBV28 with TRBJ2-7; possibly TRBD1 for D (5 bases). The CDR3 is 15 amino acids. Germline assignment: CDR1 MDHEN and CDR2 SYDVKM. Deletions cut 3 bases from V and 0 bases from J, with 12 bases between. The CDR3 sequence: CASSFKQGRSYEQYF. CDR3 sequence (DNA): TGTGCCAGCAGTTTTAAGCAGGGCCGCTCCTACGAGCAGTACTTC.

CDR3 sequence reads: CASSQAAGDEKLFF. CDR3 DNA sequence: TGTGCCAGCAGCCAAGCAGCAGGGGATGAAAAACTGTTTTTT. The chain recombines TRBV4-2 with TRBJ1-4, with D perhaps matching TRBD1 (6 bases). Germline loops: CDR1 LGHNA, CDR2 YNFKEQ. Trimming removed 1 base from V and 6 bases from J, with 9 bases in between. The CDR3 sequence is 14 residues long.

This rearrangement joins TRBV19 to TRBJ2-7, with D perhaps matching TRBD2 (6 bases). Trimming cost V 3 bases and J 0 bases, with 9 bases left between them. In germline, CDR1 is LNHDA, CDR2 SQIVND (reference sequence). The CDR3 loop spans 14 amino acids. This CDR3 reads CASSIRGSSYEQYF. The DNA for the CDR3 is TGTGCCAGTAGTATTCGGGGGAGCTCCTACGAGCAGTACTTC.

This clone came up once. The chain links TRBV2 to TRBJ2-1, with TRBD1 matching 7 bases. Germline CDR1 SNHLY, CDR2 FYNNEI. The CDR3 consists of 12 residues. Unmatched junction bases numbered 7, after V lost 6 bases and J lost 11 bases. CDR3 nucleotides: TGTGCCAGCAGACGACAGGGTGTCCAGCAGTTCTTC. Translating it yields CASRRQGVQQFF.